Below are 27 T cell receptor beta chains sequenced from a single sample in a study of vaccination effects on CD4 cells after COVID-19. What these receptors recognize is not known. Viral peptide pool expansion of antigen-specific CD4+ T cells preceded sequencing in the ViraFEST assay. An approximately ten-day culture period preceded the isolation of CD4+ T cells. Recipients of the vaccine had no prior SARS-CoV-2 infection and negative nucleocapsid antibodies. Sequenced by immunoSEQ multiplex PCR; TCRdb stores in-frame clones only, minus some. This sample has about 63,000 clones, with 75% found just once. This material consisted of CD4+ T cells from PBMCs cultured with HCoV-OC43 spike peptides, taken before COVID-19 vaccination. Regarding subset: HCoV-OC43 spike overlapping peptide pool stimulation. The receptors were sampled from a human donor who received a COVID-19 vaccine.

This CDR3 reads CASSFVGDTEAFF. The CDR3 region has the DNA TGTGCCAGCAGTTTCGTTGGGGACACTGAAGCTTTCTTT. The chain carries TRBV12-3 or TRBV12-4 and TRBJ1-1; unclear D gene. The length of the CDR3 is 13 residues. The ends were cut back, 3 bases at V and 3 bases at J, with 8 bases in the middle.

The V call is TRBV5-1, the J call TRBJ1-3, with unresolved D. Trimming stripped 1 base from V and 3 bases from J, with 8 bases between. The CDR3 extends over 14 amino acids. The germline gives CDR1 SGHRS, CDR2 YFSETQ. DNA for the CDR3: TGCGCCAGCAGCTTGAAACTAGGTGGAAACACCATATATTTT. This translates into CASSLKLGGNTIYF.

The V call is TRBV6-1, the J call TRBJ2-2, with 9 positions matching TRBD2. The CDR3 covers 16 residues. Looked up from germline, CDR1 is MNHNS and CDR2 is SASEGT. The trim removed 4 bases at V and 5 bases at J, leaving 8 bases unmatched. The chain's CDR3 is CASSGYSGGGTGELFF. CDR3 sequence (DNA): TGTGCCAGCAGTGGTTATAGCGGGGGCGGAACCGGGGAGCTGTTTTTT.

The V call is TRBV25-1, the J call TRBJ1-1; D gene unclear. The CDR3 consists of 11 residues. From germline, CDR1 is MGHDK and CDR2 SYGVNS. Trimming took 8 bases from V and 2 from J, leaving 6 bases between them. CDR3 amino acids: CASVGNTEAFF. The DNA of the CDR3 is TGTGCCAGCGTGGGTAACACTGAAGCTTTCTTT. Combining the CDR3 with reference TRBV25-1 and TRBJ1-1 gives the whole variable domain EADIYQTPRYLVIGTGKKITLECSQTMGHDKMYWYQQDPGMELHLIHYSYGVNSTEKGDLSSESTVSRIRTEHFPLTLESARPSHTSQYLCASVGNTEAFFGQGTRLTVV.

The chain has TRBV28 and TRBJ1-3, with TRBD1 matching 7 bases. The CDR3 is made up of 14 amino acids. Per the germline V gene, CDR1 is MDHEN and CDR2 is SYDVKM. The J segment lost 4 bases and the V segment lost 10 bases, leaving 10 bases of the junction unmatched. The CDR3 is CATGPGTAGNTIYF. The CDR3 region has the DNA TGTGCCACCGGCCCAGGGACAGCCGGAAACACCATATATTTT.

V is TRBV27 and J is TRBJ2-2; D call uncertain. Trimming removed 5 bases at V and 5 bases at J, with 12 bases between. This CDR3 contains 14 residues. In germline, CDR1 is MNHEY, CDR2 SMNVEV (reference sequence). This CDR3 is CASSPRLRTGELFF. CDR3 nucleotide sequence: TGTGCCAGCAGTCCCCGCTTGCGGACCGGGGAGCTGTTTTTT.

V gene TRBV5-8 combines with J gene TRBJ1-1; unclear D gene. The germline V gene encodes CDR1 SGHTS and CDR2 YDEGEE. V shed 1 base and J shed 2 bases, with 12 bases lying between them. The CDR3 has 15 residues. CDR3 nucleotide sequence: TGTGCCAGCAGCTTGTGGAAGGGAGTTAACACTGAAGCTTTCTTT. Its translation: CASSLWKGVNTEAFF.

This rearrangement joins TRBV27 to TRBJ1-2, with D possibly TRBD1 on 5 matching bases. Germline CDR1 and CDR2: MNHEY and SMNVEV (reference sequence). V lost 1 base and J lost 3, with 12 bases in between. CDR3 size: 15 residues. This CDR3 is CASSLYEGPDYGYTF. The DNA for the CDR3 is TGTGCCAGCAGTTTATATGAGGGGCCCGACTATGGCTACACCTTC.

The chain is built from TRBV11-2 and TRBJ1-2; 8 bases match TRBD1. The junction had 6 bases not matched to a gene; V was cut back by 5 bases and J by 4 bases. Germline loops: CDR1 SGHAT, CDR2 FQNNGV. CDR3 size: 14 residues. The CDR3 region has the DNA TGTGCCAGCAGCCCCGGACAGGGCGCCTATGGCTACACCTTC. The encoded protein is CASSPGQGAYGYTF. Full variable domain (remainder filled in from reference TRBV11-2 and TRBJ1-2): EAGVAQSPRYKIIEKRQSVAFWCNPISGHATLYWYQQILGQGPKLLIQFQNNGVVDDSQLPKDRFSAERLKGVDSTLKIQPAKLEDSAVYLCASSPGQGAYGYTFGSGTRLTVV.

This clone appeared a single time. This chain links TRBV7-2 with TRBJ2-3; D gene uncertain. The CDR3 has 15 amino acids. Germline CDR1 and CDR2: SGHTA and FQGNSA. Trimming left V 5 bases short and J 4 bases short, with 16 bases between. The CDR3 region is CASSALVGFADTQYF. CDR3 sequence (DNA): TGTGCCAGCAGCGCCTTGGTGGGGTTCGCAGATACGCAGTATTTT.

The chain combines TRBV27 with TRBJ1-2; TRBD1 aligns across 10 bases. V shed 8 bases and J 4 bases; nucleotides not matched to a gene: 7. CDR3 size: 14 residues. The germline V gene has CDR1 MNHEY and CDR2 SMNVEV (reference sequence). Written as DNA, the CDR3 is TGTGCCAGCCGCGGACGGACAGGGGGCTATGGCTACACCTTC. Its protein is CASRGRTGGYGYTF.

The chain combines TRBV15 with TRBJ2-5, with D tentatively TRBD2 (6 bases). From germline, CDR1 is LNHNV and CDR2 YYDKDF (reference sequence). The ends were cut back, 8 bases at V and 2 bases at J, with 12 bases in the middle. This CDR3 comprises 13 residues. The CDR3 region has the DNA TGTGCCACCCACCCGGCGGGGCAAGAGACCCAGTACTTC. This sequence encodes CATHPAGQETQYF.

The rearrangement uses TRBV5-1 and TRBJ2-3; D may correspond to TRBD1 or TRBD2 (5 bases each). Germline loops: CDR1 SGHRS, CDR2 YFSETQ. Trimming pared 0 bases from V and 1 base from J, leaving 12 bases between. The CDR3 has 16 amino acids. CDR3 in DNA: TGCGCCAGCAGCTTGGCCTTGGTGGGGGGCACAGATACGCAGTATTTT. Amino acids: CASSLALVGGTDTQYF. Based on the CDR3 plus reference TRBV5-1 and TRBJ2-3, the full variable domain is KAGVTQTPRYLIKTRGQQVTLSCSPISGHRSVSWYQQTPGQGLQFLFEYFSETQRNKGNFPGRFSGRQFSNSRSEMNVSTLELGDSALYLCASSLALVGGTDTQYFGPGTRLTVL.

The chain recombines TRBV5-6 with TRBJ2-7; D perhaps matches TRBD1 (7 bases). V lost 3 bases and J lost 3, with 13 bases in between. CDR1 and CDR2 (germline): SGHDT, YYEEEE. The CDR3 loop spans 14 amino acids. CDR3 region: CASSSGGPIYEQYV. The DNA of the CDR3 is TGTGCCAGCAGCTCAGGGGGGCCTATCTACGAGCAGTACGTC.

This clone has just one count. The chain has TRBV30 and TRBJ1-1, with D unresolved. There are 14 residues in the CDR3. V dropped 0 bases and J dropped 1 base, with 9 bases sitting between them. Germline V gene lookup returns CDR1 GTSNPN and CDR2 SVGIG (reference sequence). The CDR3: CAWSVSASNTEAFF. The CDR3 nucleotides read TGTGCCTGGAGTGTCTCGGCCTCGAACACTGAAGCTTTCTTT.

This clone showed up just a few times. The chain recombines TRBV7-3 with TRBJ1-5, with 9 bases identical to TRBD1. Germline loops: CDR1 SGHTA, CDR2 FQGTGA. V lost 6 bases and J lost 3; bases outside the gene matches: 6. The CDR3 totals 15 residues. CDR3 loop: CASRAGTGTNQPQHF. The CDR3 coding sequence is TGTGCCAGCAGGGCCGGGACAGGGACCAATCAGCCCCAGCATTTT.

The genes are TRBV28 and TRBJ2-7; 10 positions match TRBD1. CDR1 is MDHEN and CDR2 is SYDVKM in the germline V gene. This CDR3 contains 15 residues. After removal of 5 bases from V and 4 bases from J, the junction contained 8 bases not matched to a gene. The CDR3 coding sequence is TGTGCCAGCAGTGGGGCCGGGACAGGGGATTACGAGCAGTACGTC. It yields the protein CASSGAGTGDYEQYV.

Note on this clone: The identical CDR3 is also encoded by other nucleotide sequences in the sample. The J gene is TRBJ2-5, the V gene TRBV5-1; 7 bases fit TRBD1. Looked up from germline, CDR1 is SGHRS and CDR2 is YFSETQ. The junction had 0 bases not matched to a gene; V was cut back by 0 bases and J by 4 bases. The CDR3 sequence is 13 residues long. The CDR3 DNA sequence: TGCGCCAGCAGCTTGGGACAGGGAGAGACCCAGTACTTC. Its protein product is CASSLGQGETQYF.

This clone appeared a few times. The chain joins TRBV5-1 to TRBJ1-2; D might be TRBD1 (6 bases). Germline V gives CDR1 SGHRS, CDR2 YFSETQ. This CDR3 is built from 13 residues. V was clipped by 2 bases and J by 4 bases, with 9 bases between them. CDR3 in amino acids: CASSFGTSYGYTF. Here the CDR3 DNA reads TGCGCCAGCAGCTTCGGGACATCCTATGGCTACACCTTC.

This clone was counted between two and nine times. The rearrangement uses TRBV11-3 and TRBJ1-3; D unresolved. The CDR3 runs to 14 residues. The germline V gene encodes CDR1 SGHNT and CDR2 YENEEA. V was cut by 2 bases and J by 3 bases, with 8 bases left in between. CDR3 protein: CASSLRTDGNTIYF. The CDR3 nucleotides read TGTGCCAGCAGCTTAAGGACCGATGGAAACACCATATATTTT. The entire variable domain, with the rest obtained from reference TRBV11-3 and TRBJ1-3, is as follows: EAGVVQSPRYKIIEKKQPVAFWCNPISGHNTLYWYLQNLGQGPELLIRYENEEAVDDSQLPKDRFSAERLKGVDSTLKIQPAELGDSAVYLCASSLRTDGNTIYFGEGSWLTVV.

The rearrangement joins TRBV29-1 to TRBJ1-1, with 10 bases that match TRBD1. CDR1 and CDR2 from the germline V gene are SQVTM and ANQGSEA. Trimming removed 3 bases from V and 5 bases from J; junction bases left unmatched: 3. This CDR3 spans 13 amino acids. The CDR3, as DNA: TGCAGCGTTGAGTGGGGACAGGGGACTGAAGCTTTCTTT. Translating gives CSVEWGQGTEAFF.

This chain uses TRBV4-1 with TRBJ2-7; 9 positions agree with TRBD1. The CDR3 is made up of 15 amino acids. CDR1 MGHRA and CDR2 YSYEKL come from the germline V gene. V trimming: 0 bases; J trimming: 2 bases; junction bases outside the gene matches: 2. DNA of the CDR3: TGCGCCAGCAGCCAAGATTACAGGGGGCCCTACGAGCAGTACGTC. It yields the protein CASSQDYRGPYEQYV.

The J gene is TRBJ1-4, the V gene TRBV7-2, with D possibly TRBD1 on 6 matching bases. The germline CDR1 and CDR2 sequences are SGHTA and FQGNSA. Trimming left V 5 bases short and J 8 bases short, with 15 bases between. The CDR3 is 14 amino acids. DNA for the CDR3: TGTGCCAGCAGCCCCCCGCAGGGGAGAGAAAAACTGTTTTTT. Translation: CASSPPQGREKLFF.

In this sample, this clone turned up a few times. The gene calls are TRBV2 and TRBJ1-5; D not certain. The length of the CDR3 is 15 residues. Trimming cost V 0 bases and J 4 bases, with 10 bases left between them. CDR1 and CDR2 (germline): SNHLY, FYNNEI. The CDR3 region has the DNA TGTGCCAGCAGTGAAGCGCCTTTCCCTAATCAGCCCCAGCATTTT. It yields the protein CASSEAPFPNQPQHF.

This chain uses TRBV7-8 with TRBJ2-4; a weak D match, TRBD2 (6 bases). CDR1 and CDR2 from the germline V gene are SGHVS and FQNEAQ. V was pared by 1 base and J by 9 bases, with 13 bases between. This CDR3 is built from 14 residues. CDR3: CASSLEPRRGIQYF. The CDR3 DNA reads TGTGCCAGCAGCTTAGAACCCCGGAGGGGCATTCAGTACTTC.

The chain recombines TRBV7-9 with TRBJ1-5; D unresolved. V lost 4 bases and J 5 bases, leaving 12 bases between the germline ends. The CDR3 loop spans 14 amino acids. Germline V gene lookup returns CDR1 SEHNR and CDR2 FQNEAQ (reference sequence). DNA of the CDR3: TGTGCCAGCAGCTCACGTGACGGATATCAGCCCCAGCATTTT. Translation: CASSSRDGYQPQHF.

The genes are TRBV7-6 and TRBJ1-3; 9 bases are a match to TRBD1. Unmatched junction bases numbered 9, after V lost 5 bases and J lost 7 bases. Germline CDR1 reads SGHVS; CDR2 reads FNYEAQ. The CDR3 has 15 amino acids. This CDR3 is CASSPDRQGGNTIYF. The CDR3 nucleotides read TGTGCCAGCAGCCCCGACCGACAGGGGGGTAACACCATATATTTT.